One sample yielded the 16 T cell receptor beta chains listed below, sequenced in a study of blood T cell repertoires in COVID-19. Sequencing used immunoSEQ multiplex PCR; TCRdb keeps in-frame clones, though not all of them. The sample includes about 100,000 clones, 88% of them seen just once. Input material: peripheral blood. Source of these receptors: a woman in her sixties with acute or convalescent COVID-19.

This clone was picked up a small number of times. The genes are TRBV12-5 and TRBJ2-2, with 7 positions matching TRBD1. The CDR3 runs to 15 residues. The V gene end was trimmed by 2 bases and the J gene end by 5 bases; junction bases not matched to a gene: 5. From germline, CDR1 is LGHNT and CDR2 FRNRAP. The CDR3 reads CASGLTTGLTGELFF. For the CDR3, the DNA is TGTGCTAGTGGTTTGACGACAGGGTTAACCGGGGAGCTGTTTTTT.

The CDR3 coding sequence is TGTGCCACCAGCGGGGGGGGACAGGGTTCGGGGACCCAGTACTTC. Its protein is CATSGGGQGSGTQYF. The chain links TRBV15 to TRBJ2-5, with 9 positions matching TRBD1. The length of the CDR3 is 15 residues. V shed 5 bases, J shed 7 bases, and the junction held 11 bases outside the gene matches. Germline CDR1 LNHNV, CDR2 YYDKDF (reference sequence). The full variable domain, its missing parts supplied by reference TRBV15 and TRBJ2-5, is DAMVIQNPRYQVTQFGKPVTLSCSQTLNHNVMYWYQQKSSQAPKLLFHYYDKDFNNEADTPDNFQSRRPNTSFCFLDIRSPGLGDTAMYLCATSGGGQGSGTQYFGPGTRLLVL.

The rearrangement joins TRBV30 to TRBJ1-1; D is undetermined. Germline V lookup: CDR1 GTSNPN, CDR2 SVGIG (reference sequence). The CDR3 is 12 residues long. The V end was cut by 8 bases, the J end by 0 bases, with 10 bases between. CDR3 protein: CALEGMNTEAFF. The CDR3 nucleotides read TGTGCCCTCGAGGGAATGAACACTGAAGCTTTCTTT.

This sequence joins TRBV27 and TRBJ1-5; possibly TRBD1 for D (5 bases). The CDR3 runs 14 residues. Germline V gives CDR1 MNHEY, CDR2 SMNVEV (reference sequence). V was shortened by 6 bases and J by 5 bases, with 14 bases between the two germline ends. The CDR3 region has the DNA TGTGCCAGCAGCCCAGGGAATAACGATCAGCCCCAGCATTTT. As protein: CASSPGNNDQPQHF.

The J gene is TRBJ2-1, the V gene TRBV20-1; D might be TRBD2 (7 bases). V shed 3 bases and J shed 7 bases, with 25 bases lying between them. The CDR3 is made up of 17 amino acids. The germline V gene encodes CDR1 DFQATT and CDR2 SNEGSKA (reference sequence). CDR3 sequence (DNA): TGCAGTGCTAGTGGGGGCTTCTCCGGGACTAAGGGTAATGAGCAGTTCTTC. Translated, it gives CSASGGFSGTKGNEQFF.

The chain carries TRBV4-2 and TRBJ1-5, with 7 bases aligning to TRBD1. The CDR3 length is 15 residues. Trimming took 3 bases from V and 3 from J; bases not matched to a gene: 5. CDR1 is LGHNA and CDR2 is YNFKEQ in the germline V gene. CDR3 sequence: CASSHTQGDNQPQHF. Here the CDR3 DNA reads TGTGCCAGCAGCCACACTCAGGGGGACAATCAGCCCCAGCATTTT.

This clone was detected only once. The chain employs TRBV19 and TRBJ1-1; a possible D gene is TRBD1 (6 bases). Per germline, CDR1 LNHDA and CDR2 SQIVND (reference sequence). Trimming took off 5 bases at V and 6 bases at J, with 13 bases between the two ends. This CDR3 contains 13 residues. CDR3 loop: CASSQGGASEAFF. The CDR3 DNA reads as TGTGCCAGTAGTCAAGGGGGGGCGTCTGAAGCTTTCTTT.

This chain joins TRBV7-8 and TRBJ1-2; 8 bases are a match to TRBD1. This CDR3 has 17 amino acids. The trim removed 5 bases at V and 1 base at J, leaving 12 bases unmatched. Germline assignment: CDR1 SGHVS and CDR2 FQNEAQ. For the CDR3, the DNA is TGTGCCAGCAGCACCCTCGGACAGGGACCCGTTAACTATGGCTACACCTTC. It is translated as CASSTLGQGPVNYGYTF.

The chain is built from TRBV5-1 and TRBJ1-3; D gene ambiguous. CDR1 is SGHRS, CDR2 YFSETQ, per germline. The CDR3 loop spans 14 amino acids. V was clipped by 5 bases and J by 0 bases, with 9 bases between them. In DNA form, the CDR3 reads TGCGCCAGCAGTAAGGGAGCCTCTGGAAACACCATATATTTT. Protein: CASSKGASGNTIYF.

The chain is built from TRBV5-5 and TRBJ2-1; TRBD1 is a possible D gene (6 bases). Germline loops: CDR1 SGHKS, CDR2 YYEKEE (reference sequence). The CDR3 is made up of 16 amino acids. The V end was cut by 0 bases, the J end by 4 bases, with 14 bases between. The CDR3 here is CASSLGLVGGYNEQFF. The CDR3 DNA follows: TGTGCCAGCAGCTTGGGGCTCGTAGGGGGTTACAATGAGCAGTTCTTC. The full variable domain, its missing parts supplied by reference TRBV5-5 and TRBJ2-1, is DAGVTQSPTHLIKTRGQQVTLRCSPISGHKSVSWYQQVLGQGPQFIFQYYEKEERGRGNFPDRFSARQFPNYSSELNVNALLLGDSALYLCASSLGLVGGYNEQFFGPGTRLTVL.

This clone was observed once. V usage is TRBV19 and J usage is TRBJ2-1; 9 nucleotides match TRBD2. Germline CDR1 is LNHDA and CDR2 is SQIVND (reference sequence). The CDR3 is 18 residues long. Trimming cost V 0 bases and J 0 bases; bases outside gene matches: 6. The DNA of the CDR3 is TGTGCCAGTAGTATAGAGCCCAGCGGGAGGTCCTCCTACAATGAGCAGTTCTTC. This translates into CASSIEPSGRSSYNEQFF.

The chain combines TRBV10-3 with TRBJ1-1; 8 bases agree with TRBD1. CDR3 length: 12 amino acids. V shed 8 bases and J 8 bases; nucleotides not matched to a gene: 7. In germline, CDR1 is ENHRY, CDR2 SYGVKD. Written as DNA, the CDR3 is TGTGCCATCGCGGACAGGGTCGGGGAAGCTTTCTTT. Its translation is CAIADRVGEAFF.

The V gene is TRBV19, the J gene TRBJ1-6; 8 bases match TRBD1. Losses at the gene ends were 3 bases for V and 7 bases for J; bases not matched to a gene: 5. CDR3 size: 15 residues. CDR1 and CDR2 from the germline V gene are LNHDA and SQIVND (reference sequence). The CDR3 loop reads CASSIQGAENSPLHF. The CDR3 DNA is TGTGCCAGTAGTATTCAGGGGGCTGAAAATTCACCCCTCCACTTT. Supplemented by reference TRBV19 and TRBJ1-6, the full variable domain reads DGGITQSPKYLFRKEGQNVTLSCEQNLNHDAMYWYRQDPGQGLRLIYYSQIVNDFQKGDIAEGYSVSREKKESFPLTVTSAQKNPTAFYLCASSIQGAENSPLHFGNGTRLTVT.

The rearrangement links TRBV29-1 to TRBJ2-1; D gene uncertain. The CDR3 loop spans 13 amino acids. V was trimmed by 4 bases and J by 0 bases, leaving 7 bases between them. Looked up from germline, CDR1 is SQVTM and CDR2 is ANQGSEA. The CDR3 sequence: CSVAADSYNEQFF. In DNA form, the CDR3 reads TGCAGCGTTGCGGCGGACTCCTACAATGAGCAGTTCTTC.

This clone was seen only a few times. The V call is TRBV15, the J call TRBJ2-1, with 8 positions matching TRBD1. There are 15 residues in the CDR3. CDR1 is LNHNV and CDR2 is YYDKDF in the germline V gene (reference sequence). V shed 3 bases, J shed 7 bases, and the junction held 8 bases outside the gene matches. The CDR3 region is CATSRMTGAGNEQFF. CDR3 DNA: TGTGCCACCAGCAGGATGACAGGGGCGGGGAATGAGCAGTTCTTC. The variable domain in full, with the rest retrieved from reference TRBV15 and TRBJ2-1, is DAMVIQNPRYQVTQFGKPVTLSCSQTLNHNVMYWYQQKSSQAPKLLFHYYDKDFNNEADTPDNFQSRRPNTSFCFLDIRSPGLGDTAMYLCATSRMTGAGNEQFFGPGTRLTVL.

J is TRBJ2-1 and V is TRBV7-6, with 13 positions matching TRBD2. The CDR3 covers 16 residues. Trimming removed 0 bases from V and 9 bases from J; junction bases left unmatched: 5. CDR1 and CDR2 (germline): SGHVS, FNYEAQ. CDR3 region: CASSLAGLAGVAEQFF. The CDR3 bases are TGTGCCAGCAGCTTAGCCGGACTAGCGGGAGTGGCTGAGCAGTTCTTC. The full variable domain, with the rest looked up from reference TRBV7-6 and TRBJ2-1, is GAGVSQSPRYKVTKRGQDVALRCDPISGHVSLYWYRQALGQGPEFLTYFNYEAQQDKSGLPNDRFSAERPEGSISTLTIQRTEQRDSAMYRCASSLAGLAGVAEQFFGPGTRLTVL.